Presented here are 29 T cell receptor beta chains from one specimen sequenced in a study of blood T cells in healthy people across ages. Together with a sample-barcoded 5' primer, a J-beta primer mix was included in a second PCR lasting about 7 to 11 cycles. Each CDR3 protein gets one entry after TCRdb re-called the 5' RACE reads with MiXCR. The sample yields some 1.1 million distinct CDR3 sequences, more than 30% seen once. The sample taken for sequencing was blood. The receptors shown here come from a man aged 18 to 30 in good health.

A single count supports this clonotype. J is TRBJ2-1 and V is TRBV5-1; TRBD2 aligns across 12 bases. The J segment lost 0 bases and the V segment lost 2 bases, leaving 6 bases of the junction unmatched. Looked up from germline, CDR1 is SGHRS and CDR2 is YFSETQ. The CDR3 has 18 residues. DNA for the CDR3: TGCGCCAGCAGCTTACGGACTAGCGGGGTTGTCTCCTACAATGAGCAGTTCTTC. Translation: CASSLRTSGVVSYNEQFF.

V usage is TRBV7-2 and J usage is TRBJ1-1, with TRBD1 as a possible D gene (5 bases). This CDR3 comprises 15 residues. From germline, CDR1 is SGHTA and CDR2 FQGNSA. V dropped 5 bases and J dropped 2 bases, with 15 bases sitting between them. The CDR3: CASSLAGSSNTEAFF. CDR3 DNA sequence: TGTGCCAGCAGCCTCGCAGGGTCCTCCAACACTGAAGCTTTCTTT.

This clonotype was counted only a few times. This chain links TRBV11-2 with TRBJ1-2; the D is unclear. The CDR3 is made up of 15 amino acids. Germline assignment: CDR1 SGHAT and CDR2 FQNNGV. Trimming took off 5 bases at V and 0 bases at J, with 13 bases between the two ends. This CDR3 reads CASSQTPLANYGYTF. As DNA, the CDR3 is TGTGCCAGCAGCCAAACACCCCTAGCTAACTATGGCTACACCTTC.

The chain joins TRBV20-1 to TRBJ2-5; 9 nucleotides match TRBD1. This CDR3 has 15 amino acids. After removal of 0 bases from V and 3 bases from J, the junction contained 5 bases not matched to a gene. Germline loops: CDR1 DFQATT, CDR2 SNEGSKA (reference sequence). Here the CDR3 reads CSARDPGQGKETQYF. CDR3 sequence (DNA): TGCAGTGCTAGAGATCCCGGACAGGGGAAAGAGACCCAGTACTTC.

This clonotype was picked up a small number of times. V is TRBV9 and J is TRBJ2-1; TRBD2 matches 15 bases. The V and J ends lost 0 bases and 4 bases, in that order; junction bases with no gene match: 14. The germline CDR1 and CDR2 sequences are SGDLS and YYNGEE. This CDR3 is 21 amino acids long. The CDR3 DNA reads as TGTGCCAGCAGCGTAGCTAACGGGGGACTAGCGGGGGGATCACAATACAATGAGCAGTTCTTC. It translates to CASSVANGGLAGGSQYNEQFF.

This clonotype has just a few counts. The chain employs TRBV7-8 and TRBJ2-5, with D possibly matching TRBD2 (5 bases). This CDR3 region has 14 residues. CDR1 and CDR2 from the germline V gene are SGHVS and FQNEAQ. Between the trimmed V and J ends, which lost 3 bases and 5 bases, there was a span of 13 bases. This chain's CDR3 is CASSFKRAWETQYF. DNA for the CDR3: TGTGCCAGCAGCTTTAAGAGGGCTTGGGAGACCCAGTACTTC.

The J gene is TRBJ1-2, the V gene TRBV9; D remains unclear. The CDR3 is 13 amino acids. From germline, CDR1 is SGDLS and CDR2 YYNGEE. Trimming removed 7 bases at V and 2 bases at J, with 12 bases between. CDR3 region: CASGQSINYGYTF. Here the CDR3 DNA reads TGTGCCAGCGGGCAGTCCATAAACTATGGCTACACCTTC.

The chain has TRBV12-3 or TRBV12-4 and TRBJ1-1; no clear D. Trimming took 6 bases from V and 5 from J, leaving 16 bases between them. CDR3 length equals 14 residues. CDR3 in DNA: TGTGCCAGCAGCCCTGGACGGCGAGGGACTGAAGCTTTCTTT. Amino acid sequence: CASSPGRRGTEAFF.

This clonotype was recorded a few times. The V call is TRBV6-2 or TRBV6-3, the J call TRBJ2-4; either TRBD1 or TRBD2 may fit D (6 bases each). Germline lookup yields CDR1 MNHEY and CDR2 SVGEGT. Trimming removed 2 bases from V and 5 bases from J, with 13 bases in between. This CDR3 contains 15 residues. In DNA, the CDR3 is TGTGCCAGCAGTTACAGGGGGGCCAGGGAAAACATTCAGTACTTC. Its protein is CASSYRGARENIQYF.

The chain employs TRBV4-2 and TRBJ1-2; the D is unclear. With 0 bases removed from V and 8 bases from J, the gap between germline ends came to 16 bases. Germline CDR1 is LGHNA and CDR2 is YNFKEQ. The CDR3 contains 15 residues. For the CDR3, the DNA is TGTGCCAGCAGCCAAGATATGGGCGTTAACAGAGGCTACACCTTC. It specifies CASSQDMGVNRGYTF.

The chain carries TRBV7-8 and TRBJ2-1; 12 bases are a match to TRBD2. The CDR3 spans 18 residues. Germline V gene lookup returns CDR1 SGHVS and CDR2 FQNEAQ. Trimming took 2 bases from V and 8 from J; bases not matched to a gene: 13. CDR3: CASSLILAGGHPRDEQFF. The CDR3 DNA is TGTGCCAGCAGCTTAATACTAGCGGGGGGCCACCCTAGGGATGAGCAGTTCTTC.

This clonotype was counted between two and nine times. The CDR3 sequence is CASSPGGLNQPQHF. The CDR3 nucleotides read TGTGCCAGCAGCCCTGGTGGGCTCAATCAGCCCCAGCATTTT. This chain joins TRBV7-9 and TRBJ1-5; D remains ambiguous. V was clipped by 5 bases and J by 3 bases, with 11 bases between them. This CDR3 spans 14 amino acids. Germline V lookup: CDR1 SEHNR, CDR2 FQNEAQ (reference sequence). Using reference TRBV7-9 and TRBJ1-5 for the parts outside the CDR3, the full variable domain is DTGVSQNPRHKITKRGQNVTFRCDPISEHNRLYWYRQTLGQGPEFLTYFQNEAQLEKSRLLSDRFSAERPKGSFSTLEIQRTEQGDSAMYLCASSPGGLNQPQHFGDGTRLSIL.

In its sample, this clonotype was seen a few times. J is TRBJ1-1 and V is TRBV7-3; TRBD1 matches 9 bases. The CDR3 runs 14 residues. Germline CDR1 and CDR2: SGHTA and FQGTGA. V lost 3 bases and J lost 3; bases outside the gene matches: 2. Here the CDR3 reads CASSLTGGYTEAFF. CDR3 nucleotides: TGTGCCAGCAGCTTGACAGGGGGTTACACTGAAGCTTTCTTT.

The chain joins TRBV7-9 to TRBJ1-6, with a possible D match to TRBD1 (5 bases). CDR1 and CDR2 from the germline V gene are SEHNR and FQNEAQ (reference sequence). V was clipped by 10 bases and J by 6 bases, with 13 bases between them. CDR3 length: 13 amino acids. The CDR3 region is CATATALNSPLHF. As DNA, the CDR3 is TGTGCCACTGCGACAGCCCTTAATTCACCCCTCCACTTT. The variable domain in full, completed from reference TRBV7-9 and TRBJ1-6, reads DTGVSQNPRHKITKRGQNVTFRCDPISEHNRLYWYRQTLGQGPEFLTYFQNEAQLEKSRLLSDRFSAERPKGSFSTLEIQRTEQGDSAMYLCATATALNSPLHFGNGTRLTVT.

This clonotype was detected a few times. The V gene is TRBV12-3 or TRBV12-4, the J gene TRBJ1-5, with 7 nucleotides matching TRBD1. V lost 6 bases to trimming and J lost 6 bases; unmatched junction nucleotides: 11. This CDR3 contains 15 residues. The CDR3: CASRPQGSEGQPQHF. The CDR3 DNA sequence: TGTGCCAGCAGGCCACAGGGGTCCGAGGGTCAGCCCCAGCATTTT.

In its sample, this clonotype was seen a few times. V usage is TRBV2 and J usage is TRBJ2-1; 11 bases are a match to TRBD2. V lost 6 bases, J lost 0 bases, and 16 bases stayed unmatched. The length of the CDR3 is 20 residues. Germline assignment: CDR1 SNHLY and CDR2 FYNNEI. DNA for the CDR3: TGTGCCAGCAGGGGTTATAGCGGGGGGGCTCTTTCAAGCTCCTACAATGAGCAGTTCTTC. It specifies CASRGYSGGALSSSYNEQFF.

V and J are TRBV6-5 and TRBJ2-3; 11 bases agree with TRBD2. From germline, CDR1 is MNHEY and CDR2 SVGAGI. The length of the CDR3 is 16 residues. The V and J ends lost 6 bases and 2 bases, in that order; junction bases with no gene match: 7. The CDR3 nucleotides are TGTGCCAGCAGGGATCTAGCGGGGGGCAACACAGATACGCAGTATTTT. It encodes CASRDLAGGNTDTQYF.

The chain recombines TRBV5-1 with TRBJ2-1, with D unclear. Germline V gives CDR1 SGHRS, CDR2 YFSETQ. This CDR3 is 17 amino acids long. The ends were cut back, 1 base at V and 8 bases at J, with 22 bases in the middle. Written as DNA, the CDR3 is TGCGCCAGCAGCTTGATTTGGGGAATGACCCGCCCCGATGAGCAGTTCTTC. Translated: CASSLIWGMTRPDEQFF.

This chain connects TRBV6-2 or TRBV6-3 to TRBJ1-5; D call uncertain. Germline V gives CDR1 MNHEY, CDR2 SVGEGT. Trimming left V 4 bases short and J 3 bases short, with 13 bases between. CDR3 length: 15 amino acids. The CDR3 sequence: CASSWKRTLNQPQHF. CDR3 sequence (DNA): TGTGCCAGCAGTTGGAAGAGGACCCTCAATCAGCCCCAGCATTTT.

This clonotype has only a few counts. The chain joins TRBV4-3 to TRBJ2-3; TRBD1 matches at 8 bases. CDR1 is LGHNA and CDR2 is YSLEER in the germline V gene. V was pared by 1 base and J by 2 bases, with 11 bases of the junction left unmatched. The CDR3 covers 18 residues. The CDR3 nucleotides are TGCGCCAGCAGCCAAGCGGCAGCAGGGACAGGTATCACAGATACGCAGTATTTT. Protein: CASSQAAAGTGITDTQYF.

A word on this clonotype: This may stem from a read error, because a much larger clone lies one nucleotide away. The chain employs TRBV25-1 and TRBJ1-2; D unresolved. This CDR3 contains 12 residues. Germline CDR1 MGHDK, CDR2 SYGVNS. This CDR3 reads CASSEYGYDYTF. The CDR3 region has the DNA TGTGCCAGCAGTGAATACGGATATGACTACACCTTC.

The chain recombines TRBV4-1 with TRBJ1-2; TRBD1 might be the D (5 bases). The CDR3 runs to 13 residues. Germline V lookup: CDR1 MGHRA, CDR2 YSYEKL. V lost 0 bases, J lost 8 bases, and 10 bases lay in between. Here the CDR3 DNA reads TGCGCCAGCAGCCAAGAGAACGGGGGAGGCTACACCTTC. It yields the protein CASSQENGGGYTF.

The V call is TRBV4-2, the J call TRBJ2-1; 7 bases agree with TRBD2. Germline CDR1 LGHNA, CDR2 YNFKEQ. This CDR3 comprises 16 residues. Trimming at V came to 4 bases and at J to 9 bases, leaving 15 bases not matched to a gene. CDR3: CASSRSTSSISGEQFF. The CDR3 DNA is TGTGCCAGCAGCCGCTCGACTAGCAGCATATCTGGTGAGCAGTTCTTC.

The rearrangement uses TRBV20-1 and TRBJ1-1; D ambiguous. V was shortened by 7 bases and J by 4 bases, with 16 bases between the two germline ends. The CDR3 totals 13 residues. Germline-derived CDR1 and CDR2 are DFQATT and SNEGSKA (reference sequence). CDR3 sequence: CSGVDRVRTEAFF. The CDR3 DNA reads as TGCAGTGGAGTAGATAGGGTCCGCACTGAAGCTTTCTTT.

The V and J genes are TRBV3-1 and TRBJ2-3; 7 nucleotides match TRBD1. Germline-derived CDR1 and CDR2 are LGHDT and YNNKEL (reference sequence). V shed 3 bases and J 1 base; nucleotides not matched to a gene: 7. This CDR3 region has 16 residues. In DNA form, the CDR3 reads TGTGCCAGCAGCCAGTTTGGTCAGGGGGGCACAGATACGCAGTATTTT. This gives the protein CASSQFGQGGTDTQYF.

The rearrangement links TRBV10-3 to TRBJ1-1; D unclear. This CDR3 comprises 14 residues. V was shortened by 4 bases and J by 0 bases, with 9 bases between the two germline ends. Germline CDR1 reads ENHRY; CDR2 reads SYGVKD. The CDR3 bases are TGTGCCATCAGTGGCCCAGACATGAACACTGAAGCTTTCTTT. Protein sequence: CAISGPDMNTEAFF.

The chain employs TRBV9 and TRBJ1-1; no firm D call. CDR3 length: 13 amino acids. The V end was cut by 7 bases, the J end by 3 bases, with 13 bases between. Germline loops: CDR1 SGDLS, CDR2 YYNGEE. The CDR3 here is CASGTLTDTEAFF. CDR3 in DNA: TGTGCCAGCGGCACGCTAACGGACACTGAAGCTTTCTTT.

The chain is built from TRBV12-3 or TRBV12-4 and TRBJ2-1, with D hard to call. This CDR3 contains 14 residues. Trimming took off 3 bases at V and 10 bases at J, with 16 bases between the two ends. Here the CDR3 reads CASSFLEPPGEQFF. The CDR3 DNA sequence: TGTGCCAGCAGTTTTCTCGAGCCGCCTGGGGAGCAGTTCTTC.

This chain joins TRBV9 and TRBJ1-2; tentative D call: TRBD1 (6 bases). Trimming removed 2 bases at V and 5 bases at J, with 13 bases between. The V gene's germline CDR1 is SGDLS and CDR2 YYNGEE. This CDR3 has 14 residues. CDR3 loop: CASSVGGLGYGYTF. Written as DNA, the CDR3 is TGTGCCAGCAGCGTTGGGGGCCTGGGGTATGGCTACACCTTC.